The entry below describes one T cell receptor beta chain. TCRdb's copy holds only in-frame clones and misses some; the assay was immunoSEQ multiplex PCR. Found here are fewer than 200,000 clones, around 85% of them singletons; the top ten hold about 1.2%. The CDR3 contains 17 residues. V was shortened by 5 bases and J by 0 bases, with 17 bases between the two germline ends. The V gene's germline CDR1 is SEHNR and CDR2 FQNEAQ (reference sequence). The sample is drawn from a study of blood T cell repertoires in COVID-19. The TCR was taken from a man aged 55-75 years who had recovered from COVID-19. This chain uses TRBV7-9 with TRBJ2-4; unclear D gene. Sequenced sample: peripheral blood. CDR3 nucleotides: TGTGCCAGCAGCCGCCCCCAGGCGCAGATAGCCAAAAACATTCAGTACTTC. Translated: CASSRPQAQIAKNIQYF. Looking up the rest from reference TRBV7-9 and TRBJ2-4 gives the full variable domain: DTGVSQNPRHKITKRGQNVTFRCDPISEHNRLYWYRQTLGQGPEFLTYFQNEAQLEKSRLLSDRFSAERPKGSFSTLEIQRTEQGDSAMYLCASSRPQAQIAKNIQYFGAGTRLSVL.